A single sample gave rise to the 24 T cell receptor beta chains below, sequenced in a study of blood T cell repertoires in COVID-19. Method: immunoSEQ multiplex PCR; TCRdb's copy keeps in-frame clones and lacks some. The data contain some 200,000 clones, approximately 78% of them seen just once; the ten biggest clones take up approximately 12%. The sequenced sample was peripheral blood. The receptors come from a woman in her 40s with acute or convalescent COVID-19.

The genes are TRBV11-2 and TRBJ2-7; 8 nucleotides line up with TRBD2. V trimming: 5 bases; J trimming: 2 bases; junction bases outside the gene matches: 8. This CDR3 comprises 15 residues. Germline V gene lookup returns CDR1 SGHAT and CDR2 FQNNGV. The CDR3 sequence is CASSRGSGGPYEQYF. CDR3 nucleotide sequence: TGTGCCAGCAGCCGCGGAAGCGGGGGACCCTACGAGCAGTACTTC.

The chain joins TRBV28 to TRBJ2-7; a weak D match, TRBD1 (6 bases). With 6 bases removed from V and 0 bases from J, the gap between germline ends came to 15 bases. The CDR3 consists of 15 residues. CDR1 is MDHEN, CDR2 SYDVKM, per germline. CDR3: CASRSHRDPSYEQYF. For the CDR3, the DNA is TGTGCCAGCAGGTCACACAGGGACCCCTCCTACGAGCAGTACTTC.

This sequence joins TRBV27 and TRBJ2-1; D may be TRBD2 (7 bases). Trimming stripped 2 bases from V and 4 bases from J, with 12 bases between. Germline V gene data show CDR1 as MNHEY and CDR2 as SMNVEV (reference sequence). The CDR3 covers 15 residues. The CDR3 region is CASSLRRGPYNEQFF. CDR3 in DNA: TGTGCCAGCAGTTTAAGGCGGGGGCCGTACAATGAGCAGTTCTTC.

The chain has TRBV27 and TRBJ1-2; D is ambiguous. This CDR3 comprises 15 residues. Trimming pared 5 bases from V and 1 base from J, leaving 14 bases between. CDR1 MNHEY and CDR2 SMNVEV come from the germline V gene (reference sequence). Here the CDR3 DNA reads TGTGCCAGCAGTAGACTGACGACGGGTAACTATGGCTACACCTTC. This gives the protein CASSRLTTGNYGYTF.

J is TRBJ2-7 and V is TRBV20-1; maybe TRBD1 (5 bases). The V end was cut by 6 bases, the J end by 0 bases, with 18 bases between. CDR3 length: 15 amino acids. Looked up from germline, CDR1 is DFQATT and CDR2 is SNEGSKA (reference sequence). CDR3 loop: CSASDSDKSSYEQYF. CDR3 coding DNA: TGCAGTGCAAGTGACAGCGATAAGAGCTCCTACGAGCAGTACTTC.

Turning to this clone: This sample includes further DNA sequences coding for the same CDR3. The chain carries TRBV6-5 and TRBJ1-6; no definite D call. Germline lookup yields CDR1 MNHEY and CDR2 SVGAGI. Trimming stripped 6 bases from V and 0 bases from J, with 6 bases between. The CDR3 loop spans 14 amino acids. CDR3 residues: CASRESSYNSPLHF. The DNA for the CDR3 is TGTGCCAGCAGAGAGAGCTCCTATAATTCACCCCTCCACTTT.

The rearrangement uses TRBV4-3 and TRBJ2-7; a possible D gene is TRBD2 (5 bases). V gave up 0 bases and J gave up 4 bases, with 10 bases separating them. CDR1 and CDR2 (germline): LGHNA, YSLEER. The CDR3 extends over 14 amino acids. This chain's CDR3 is CASSQDRGFYEQYF. The CDR3 bases are TGCGCCAGCAGCCAAGATCGAGGGTTTTACGAGCAGTACTTC.

The chain recombines TRBV18 with TRBJ2-7; D gene unclear. V lost 2 bases and J lost 7, with 15 bases in between. The CDR3 loop spans 14 amino acids. Per the germline V gene, CDR1 is KGHSH and CDR2 is LQKENI. CDR3 sequence (DNA): TGTGCCAGCTCACCAGAGCGTCCCCCACGGGAGCAGTACTTC. Protein product: CASSPERPPREQYF. Full variable domain (missing parts from reference TRBV18 and TRBJ2-7): NAGVMQNPRHLVRRRGQEARLRCSPMKGHSHVYWYRQLPEEGLKFMVYLQKENIIDESGMPKERFSAEFPKEGPSILRIQQVVRGDSAAYFCASSPERPPREQYFGPGTRLTVT.

Only a few counts were recorded for this clone. The rearrangement links TRBV4-1 to TRBJ2-7; 10 bases map to TRBD2. The V segment lost 1 base and the J segment 3 bases; nucleotides outside the gene matches: 3. This CDR3 is built from 15 residues. In germline, CDR1 is MGHRA, CDR2 YSYEKL. Here the CDR3 DNA reads TGCGCCAGCAGCCAAGGGGGACTAGCGCGCTACGAGCAGTACTTC. This translates into CASSQGGLARYEQYF.

The J gene is TRBJ2-2, the V gene TRBV9; 7 nucleotides match TRBD1. From germline, CDR1 is SGDLS and CDR2 YYNGEE. The trim removed 0 bases at V and 6 bases at J, leaving 8 bases unmatched. The CDR3 is made up of 16 amino acids. The CDR3 loop is CASSVEVTGFPGELFF. The CDR3 DNA sequence: TGTGCCAGCAGCGTAGAAGTGACAGGGTTCCCCGGGGAGCTGTTTTTT.

J is TRBJ1-4 and V is TRBV5-5, with TRBD1 identical over 12 bases. J gave up 7 bases and V 4 bases, and 2 bases lay outside the gene matches. CDR1 SGHKS and CDR2 YYEKEE come from the germline V gene (reference sequence). This CDR3 spans 14 amino acids. DNA for the CDR3: TGTGCCAGCAGCGCGGGACAGGGGGCTGAAAAACTGTTTTTT. As protein: CASSAGQGAEKLFF.

The genes are TRBV6-2 or TRBV6-3 and TRBJ2-3; 7 bases are a match to TRBD2. V shed 5 bases and J 2 bases; nucleotides not matched to a gene: 13. Germline CDR1 and CDR2: MNHEY and SVGEGT. The CDR3 totals 17 residues. CDR3 region: CASSKPSSGRNTDTQYF. The CDR3 bases are TGTGCCAGCAGTAAGCCGTCTAGCGGCAGGAACACAGATACGCAGTATTTT.

This clone was found once. The chain links TRBV30 to TRBJ2-7; 7 positions match TRBD2. The CDR3 spans 14 residues. After removal of 2 bases from V and 3 bases from J, the junction contained 7 bases not matched to a gene. Germline CDR1 and CDR2: GTSNPN and SVGIG (reference sequence). Written as DNA, the CDR3 is TGTGCCTGGAGTACCGAGACTAGCTTCTACGAGCAGTACTTC. Its protein product is CAWSTETSFYEQYF.

The chain is built from TRBV13 and TRBJ1-3; D is undetermined. Germline V CDR1 and CDR2: PRHDT, FYEKMQ (reference sequence). The CDR3 covers 17 residues. V dropped 5 bases and J dropped 1 base, with 18 bases sitting between them. The CDR3 DNA reads as TGTGCCAGCAGCGGCCACCAGGAAGTCTATTCTGGAAACACCATATATTTT. This sequence encodes CASSGHQEVYSGNTIYF.

A few counts support this clone. The chain is built from TRBV24-1 and TRBJ2-3, with 7 bases aligning to TRBD1. CDR3 length: 16 amino acids. Per the germline V gene, CDR1 is KGHDR and CDR2 is SFDVKD. V dropped 4 bases and J dropped 3; count of bases not matched to a gene: 9. This chain's CDR3 is CATSDNRGWGTDTQYF. In nucleotides, the CDR3 is TGTGCCACCAGTGACAACAGGGGTTGGGGGACAGATACGCAGTATTTT.

The chain uses TRBV19 and TRBJ1-5; D not certain. Germline assignment: CDR1 LNHDA and CDR2 SQIVND (reference sequence). Trimming pared 4 bases from V and 0 bases from J, leaving 10 bases between. The CDR3 consists of 15 residues. CDR3 bases: TGTGCCAGTAGTACCAACACGAATAGCAATCAGCCCCAGCATTTT. Translating it yields CASSTNTNSNQPQHF.

The rearrangement uses TRBV5-4 and TRBJ2-6; 12 bases are a match to TRBD1. The CDR3 sequence is 19 residues long. With V trimmed by 3 bases and J by 1 base, 8 bases remained unmatched. Germline lookup yields CDR1 SGHNT and CDR2 YYREEE (reference sequence). CDR3 in DNA: TGTGCCAGCAGCTCGGCTCCGGGACAGGGGGCATCTGGGGCCAACGTCCTGACTTTC. Its translation is CASSSAPGQGASGANVLTF.

The chain links TRBV4-2 to TRBJ2-1; a weak D match, TRBD2 (6 bases). Trimming removed 3 bases at V and 2 bases at J, with 14 bases between. Germline V CDR1 and CDR2: LGHNA, YNFKEQ. CDR3 length: 16 residues. The CDR3 DNA sequence: TGTGCCAGCAGCCAGGAACTAGCCCGCGCCTACAATGAGCAGTTCTTC. It translates to CASSQELARAYNEQFF.

V and J are TRBV13 and TRBJ2-7, with D hard to call. CDR3 length equals 14 residues. Per germline, CDR1 PRHDT and CDR2 FYEKMQ (reference sequence). Trimming cost V 2 bases and J 5 bases, with 13 bases left between them. The CDR3 spells CASSLLEDANEQYF. The CDR3 DNA sequence: TGTGCCAGCAGCTTATTAGAAGATGCTAACGAGCAGTACTTC. Together with reference TRBV13 and TRBJ2-7, the CDR3 gives the full variable domain: AAGVIQSPRHLIKEKRETATLKCYPIPRHDTVYWYQQGPGQDPQFLISFYEKMQSDKGSIPDRFSAQQFSDYHSELNMSSLELGDSALYFCASSLLEDANEQYFGPGTRLTVT.

The rearrangement uses TRBV7-2 and TRBJ1-2; no reliable D call. The V gene's germline CDR1 is SGHTA and CDR2 FQGNSA. Trimming removed 1 base from V and 5 bases from J, with 8 bases in between. The CDR3 spans 13 residues. CDR3 sequence reads: CASSLDADYGYTF. The CDR3 DNA reads TGTGCCAGCAGCTTAGACGCAGATTATGGCTACACCTTC. The full variable domain, in which reference TRBV7-2 and TRBJ1-2 provide the parts outside the CDR3, is GAGVSQSPSNKVTEKGKDVELRCDPISGHTALYWYRQSLGQGLEFLIYFQGNSAPDKSGLPSDRFSAERTGGSVSTLTIQRTQQEDSAVYLCASSLDADYGYTFGSGTRLTVV.

The chain uses TRBV6-1 and TRBJ2-2, with 12 bases that match TRBD2. The CDR3 consists of 17 residues. V was pared by 2 bases and J by 7 bases, with 8 bases of the junction left unmatched. The V gene's germline CDR1 is MNHNS and CDR2 SASEGT. CDR3 amino acids: CASSESRPSGRGGELFF. CDR3 in DNA: TGTGCCAGCAGTGAAAGTCGCCCTAGCGGGAGGGGCGGGGAGCTGTTTTTT.

This chain links TRBV27 with TRBJ2-2, with D possibly TRBD1 on 6 matching bases. This CDR3 region has 13 residues. V lost 6 bases to trimming and J lost 4 bases, with 9 bases between them. Looked up from germline, CDR1 is MNHEY and CDR2 is SMNVEV (reference sequence). Here the CDR3 reads CASRDSLTGELFF. For the CDR3, the DNA is TGTGCCAGCAGGGACAGCCTCACCGGGGAGCTGTTTTTT.

The rearrangement links TRBV6-6 to TRBJ1-1; D is undetermined. V shed 5 bases and J shed 6 bases, with 10 bases lying between them. Per the germline V gene, CDR1 is MNHNY and CDR2 is SVGAGI (reference sequence). This CDR3 has 12 amino acids. This CDR3 reads CASSQQLSEAFF. CDR3 nucleotides: TGTGCCAGCAGTCAGCAACTGTCTGAAGCTTTCTTT.

The sample holds a few counts of this clone. The chain combines TRBV24-1 with TRBJ2-1, with D possibly TRBD2 on 5 matching bases. The CDR3 is made up of 13 amino acids. CDR1 and CDR2 from the germline V gene are KGHDR and SFDVKD. V lost 1 base, J lost 9 bases, and 9 bases lay in between. CDR3 loop: CATSDFPAGEQFF. DNA of the CDR3: TGTGCCACCAGTGATTTCCCCGCGGGTGAGCAGTTCTTC.